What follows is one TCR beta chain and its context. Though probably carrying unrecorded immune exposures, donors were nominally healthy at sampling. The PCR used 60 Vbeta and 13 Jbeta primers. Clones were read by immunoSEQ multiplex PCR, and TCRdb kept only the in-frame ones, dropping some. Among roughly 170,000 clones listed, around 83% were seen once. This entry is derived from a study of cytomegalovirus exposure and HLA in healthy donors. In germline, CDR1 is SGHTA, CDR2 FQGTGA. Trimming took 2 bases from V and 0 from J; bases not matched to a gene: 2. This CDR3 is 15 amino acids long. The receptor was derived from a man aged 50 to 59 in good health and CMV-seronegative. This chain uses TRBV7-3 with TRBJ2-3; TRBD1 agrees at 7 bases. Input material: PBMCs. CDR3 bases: TGTGCCAGCAGCTTAGACAGGGTGAGCACAGATACGCAGTATTTT. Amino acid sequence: CASSLDRVSTDTQYF.